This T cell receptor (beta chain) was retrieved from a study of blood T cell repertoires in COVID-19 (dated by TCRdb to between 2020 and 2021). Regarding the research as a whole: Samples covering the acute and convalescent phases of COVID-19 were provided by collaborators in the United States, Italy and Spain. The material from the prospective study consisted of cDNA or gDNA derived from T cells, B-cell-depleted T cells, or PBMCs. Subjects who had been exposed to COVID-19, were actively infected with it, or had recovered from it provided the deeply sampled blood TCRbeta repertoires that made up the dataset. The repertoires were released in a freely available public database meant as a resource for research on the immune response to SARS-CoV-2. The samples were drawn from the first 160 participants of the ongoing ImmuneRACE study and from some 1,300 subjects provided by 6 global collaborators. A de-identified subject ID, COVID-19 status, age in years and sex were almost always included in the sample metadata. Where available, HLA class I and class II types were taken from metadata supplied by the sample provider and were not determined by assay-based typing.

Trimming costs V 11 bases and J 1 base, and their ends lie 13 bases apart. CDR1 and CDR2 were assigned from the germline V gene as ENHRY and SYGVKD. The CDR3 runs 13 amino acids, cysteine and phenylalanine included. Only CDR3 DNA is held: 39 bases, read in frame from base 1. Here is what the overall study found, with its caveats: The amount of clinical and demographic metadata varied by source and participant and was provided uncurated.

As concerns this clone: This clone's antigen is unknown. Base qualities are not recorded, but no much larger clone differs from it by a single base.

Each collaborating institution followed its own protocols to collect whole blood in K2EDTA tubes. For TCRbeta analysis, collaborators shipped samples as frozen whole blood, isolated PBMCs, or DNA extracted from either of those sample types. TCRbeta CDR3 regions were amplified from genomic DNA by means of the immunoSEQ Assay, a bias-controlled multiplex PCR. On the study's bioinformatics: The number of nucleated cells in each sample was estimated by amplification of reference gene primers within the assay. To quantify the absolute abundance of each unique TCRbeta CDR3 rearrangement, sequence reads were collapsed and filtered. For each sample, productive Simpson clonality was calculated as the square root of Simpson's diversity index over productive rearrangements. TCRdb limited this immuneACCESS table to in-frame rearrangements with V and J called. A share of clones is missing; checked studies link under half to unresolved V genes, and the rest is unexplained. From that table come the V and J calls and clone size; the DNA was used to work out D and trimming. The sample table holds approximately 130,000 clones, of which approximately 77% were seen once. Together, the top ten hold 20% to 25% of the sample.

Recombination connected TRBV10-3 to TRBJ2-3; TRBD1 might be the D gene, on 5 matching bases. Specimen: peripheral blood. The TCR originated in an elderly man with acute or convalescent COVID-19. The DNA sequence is TGTGCCGGACGGACACTTCGCACAGATACGCAGTATTTT. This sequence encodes CAGRTLRTDTQYF.